The T cell receptor (beta chain) described here comes from a study of PD-1 blockade in classical Hodgkin lymphoma. Findings of the study overall: Newly diagnosed patients were said to have less baseline TCR diversity than healthy donors did.

Only a few counts were recorded for this clone. What it binds is unknown. Profiling relied on immunoSEQ multiplex PCR, and the TCRdb table lists in-frame clones only, not all of them. This sample carries approximately 98,000 clones, 70% to 90% of them seen once, and the ten largest clones take just under 20%. This CDR3 has 16 residues. Trimming pared 1 base from V and 7 bases from J, leaving 18 bases between. CDR1 SGHNT and CDR2 YENEEA come from the germline V gene. The patients all showed relapse after autologous stem cell transplantation, while their brentuximab vedotin exposure varied. This specimen was peripheral blood mononuclear cells (PBMCs), taken before the second cycle of nivolumab. This receptor was identified in a human donor with classical Hodgkin lymphoma. V usage is TRBV11-3 and J usage is TRBJ2-3; D is uncertain. In DNA, the CDR3 is TGTGCCAGCAGCTTAGGTACGGGTAGCAACGATTATACGCAGTATTTT. Protein product: CASSLGTGSNDYTQYF.